Below, one TCR beta chain is given with its context. Only in-frame clones appear in the TCRdb table, and some are missing; sequencing was by immunoSEQ multiplex PCR. The table includes under 250,000 clones, roughly 90% detected once. Germline CDR1 MGHRA, CDR2 YSYEKL. The CDR3 has 17 residues. V lost 4 bases, J lost 5 bases, and 13 bases stayed unmatched. This sample stems from a study of blood T cell repertoires in COVID-19. The receptor was isolated from a man between 60 and 70 years old with acute or convalescent COVID-19. The chain is built from TRBV4-1 and TRBJ1-4; 7 bases are shared with TRBD1. Source material: peripheral blood. The CDR3: CASSPGGGRRNNEKLFF. The CDR3 DNA sequence: TGCGCCAGCAGCCCAGGGGGAGGAAGGCGTAACAATGAAAAACTGTTTTTT.